A selection of T cell receptor beta chains follows, all from one sample in a study of identifying expanded T cells in peripheral blood. Assay: immunoSEQ multiplex PCR; the TCRdb copy retains only in-frame clones and omits some. The sample gives about 58,000 clones, around 86% of which show up once; around a sixth is in the top ten. The sample was blood. The receptors derive from a person aged 18 to 69 in good health. Each CDR3 is given with its conserved first and last residue. Each record gives: J gene, V gene, D gene, clone size, CDR3 DNA, CDR3 protein. The D gene is left open where the match is weak. Clone size is given for some rows only: seen once, a few or many times, or a class if the clone is expanded.

j_gene: TRBJ2-7; v_gene: TRBV5-6; d_gene: NA; abundance: few; CDR3nt: TGTGCCAGCAGCCAAGGGGGGAGTGTATCCAAGCAGTACTTC; CDR3aa: CASSQGGSVSKQYF
j_gene: TRBJ1-1; v_gene: TRBV5-8; d_gene: NA; abundance: NA; CDR3nt: TGTGCCAGCAGCTTGGGAGGCAGACCCATGAACACTGAAGCTTTCTTT; CDR3aa: CASSLGGRPMNTEAFF
j_gene: TRBJ2-1; v_gene: TRBV4-1; d_gene: NA; abundance: once; CDR3nt: TGCGCCAGCAGCCAAGGAAGGGGGGAATACAATGAGCAGTTCTTC; CDR3aa: CASSQGRGEYNEQFF
j_gene: TRBJ2-3; v_gene: TRBV6-5; d_gene: NA; abundance: few; CDR3nt: TGTGCCAGCAGAGAGGATACCAGGTACACAGATACGCAGTATTTT; CDR3aa: CASREDTRYTDTQYF
j_gene: TRBJ1-5; v_gene: TRBV6-1; d_gene: NA; abundance: NA; CDR3nt: TGTGCCAGCAGTGAAATCGGGGCTGACAATCAGCCCCAGCATTTT; CDR3aa: CASSEIGADNQPQHF
j_gene: TRBJ1-5; v_gene: TRBV30; d_gene: TRBD1; abundance: few; CDR3nt: TGTGCCTGGAGTCAGGGGACAGGGGGAAGTCAGCCCCAGCATTTT; CDR3aa: CAWSQGTGGSQPQHF
j_gene: TRBJ1-2; v_gene: TRBV19; d_gene: NA; abundance: NA; CDR3nt: TGTGCCAGTAGTATTTGGGGCTATGGCTACACCTTC; CDR3aa: CASSIWGYGYTF
j_gene: TRBJ2-3; v_gene: TRBV9; d_gene: TRBD2; abundance: NA; CDR3nt: TGTGCCAGCAGCGTTAGCGGGGGCTACACAGATACGCAGTATTTT; CDR3aa: CASSVSGGYTDTQYF
j_gene: TRBJ2-6; v_gene: TRBV7-6; d_gene: NA; abundance: NA; CDR3nt: TGTGCCAGCAGCTTAGAGGGCTCTGGGGCCAACGTCCTGACTTTC; CDR3aa: CASSLEGSGANVLTF
j_gene: TRBJ1-2; v_gene: TRBV2; d_gene: TRBD1; abundance: NA; CDR3nt: TGTGCCAGCTTACGGGACAGGGCTGCACTTGGGGGTGGCTACACCTTC; CDR3aa: CASLRDRAALGGGYTF
j_gene: TRBJ2-2; v_gene: TRBV14; d_gene: NA; abundance: NA; CDR3nt: TGTGCCAGCAGCCAGGTCTACGGCGCTGGGGAGCTGTTTTTT; CDR3aa: CASSQVYGAGELFF
j_gene: TRBJ1-1; v_gene: TRBV18; d_gene: NA; abundance: once; CDR3nt: TGTGCCAGCTCACCGGGACGGAGCCCACTTAACACTGAAGCTTTCTTT; CDR3aa: CASSPGRSPLNTEAFF
j_gene: TRBJ1-2; v_gene: TRBV5-4; d_gene: NA; abundance: NA; CDR3nt: TGTGCCAGCAGCTTGGTGGGGGTGGCTAACTATGGCTACACCTTC; CDR3aa: CASSLVGVANYGYTF
j_gene: TRBJ2-1; v_gene: TRBV7-3; d_gene: NA; abundance: NA; CDR3nt: TGTGCCAGCAGCTCCGGGGGCCGGCTCGGCAATGAGCAGTTCTTC; CDR3aa: CASSSGGRLGNEQFF
j_gene: TRBJ1-2; v_gene: TRBV15; d_gene: TRBD1; abundance: few; CDR3nt: TGTGCCACCAGCAGCGGACAGGGGGGAAACTATGGCTACACCTTC; CDR3aa: CATSSGQGGNYGYTF
j_gene: TRBJ1-1; v_gene: TRBV2; d_gene: NA; abundance: NA; CDR3nt: TGTGCCAGCAGGACGAGGGACAACCCGAACACTGAAGCTTTCTTT; CDR3aa: CASRTRDNPNTEAFF
j_gene: TRBJ2-1; v_gene: TRBV27; d_gene: NA; abundance: NA; CDR3nt: TGTGCCAGCAGTTCTGTCGGCTACAATGAGCAGTTCTTC; CDR3aa: CASSSVGYNEQFF
j_gene: TRBJ2-1; v_gene: TRBV19; d_gene: TRBD1; abundance: NA; CDR3nt: TGTGCCAGTAGTATGACAGGGGGCCCAAGGGATGAGCAGTTCTTC; CDR3aa: CASSMTGGPRDEQFF
j_gene: TRBJ1-5; v_gene: TRBV28; d_gene: NA; abundance: NA; CDR3nt: TGTGCCAGCAGTTTTCCTCAGGGAATGAGTCAGCCCCAGCATTTT; CDR3aa: CASSFPQGMSQPQHF
j_gene: TRBJ1-5; v_gene: TRBV6-1; d_gene: NA; abundance: NA; CDR3nt: TGTGCCAGCAGTGATTCAGGCTATGGCTCCCAGCATTTT; CDR3aa: CASSDSGYGSQHF
j_gene: TRBJ1-3; v_gene: TRBV28; d_gene: NA; abundance: once; CDR3nt: TGTGCCAGCTCCCCGGCGGGGTCTGGAAACACCATATATTTT; CDR3aa: CASSPAGSGNTIYF
j_gene: TRBJ2-3; v_gene: TRBV11-2; d_gene: NA; abundance: NA; CDR3nt: TGTGCCAGCAGCTTAGAAGGCCTGACAGATACGCAGTATTTT; CDR3aa: CASSLEGLTDTQYF
j_gene: TRBJ1-2; v_gene: TRBV5-1; d_gene: TRBD1; abundance: NA; CDR3nt: TGCGCCAGCAGCAGAGCGACGGACAGGTCAGCAGGGGGCTACACCTTC; CDR3aa: CASSRATDRSAGGYTF
j_gene: TRBJ1-1; v_gene: TRBV9; d_gene: NA; abundance: NA; CDR3nt: TGTGCCAGCGGCAACCTGAACACTGAAGCTTTCTTT; CDR3aa: CASGNLNTEAFF
j_gene: TRBJ2-1; v_gene: TRBV6-6; d_gene: NA; abundance: NA; CDR3nt: TGTGCCAGCAGTTACCGGGCAGACGGCTACAATGAGCAGTTCTTC; CDR3aa: CASSYRADGYNEQFF
j_gene: TRBJ1-1; v_gene: TRBV29-1; d_gene: NA; abundance: NA; CDR3nt: TGCAGCGTTGGTATGGGCACTGAAGCTTTCTTT; CDR3aa: CSVGMGTEAFF
j_gene: TRBJ2-1; v_gene: TRBV30; d_gene: NA; abundance: NA; CDR3nt: TGTGCCTGGAGTCAGCACCCTCCTTACAATGAGCAGTTCTTC; CDR3aa: CAWSQHPPYNEQFF
j_gene: TRBJ1-1; v_gene: TRBV5-1; d_gene: NA; abundance: NA; CDR3nt: TGCGCCAGCAGCCTCCGTGAGAACACTGAAGCTTTCTTT; CDR3aa: CASSLRENTEAFF
j_gene: TRBJ1-2; v_gene: TRBV5-6; d_gene: NA; abundance: NA; CDR3nt: TGTGCCAGCAGCTTGGACAGAACCTCCATCTATGGCTACACCTTC; CDR3aa: CASSLDRTSIYGYTF
j_gene: TRBJ1-4; v_gene: TRBV19; d_gene: NA; abundance: NA; CDR3nt: TGTGCCAGTAGCCCATACCTTGTACGTAAACTGTTTTTT; CDR3aa: CASSPYLVRKLFF
j_gene: TRBJ2-1; v_gene: TRBV4-3; d_gene: TRBD1; abundance: NA; CDR3nt: TGCGCCAGCAGCCAAGCCCGGGACAGATTCTACAATGAGCAGTTCTTC; CDR3aa: CASSQARDRFYNEQFF
j_gene: TRBJ2-1; v_gene: TRBV7-9; d_gene: NA; abundance: NA; CDR3nt: TGTGCCAGCAGCTCGTCAGAGAGCTCCTACAATGAGCAGTTCTTC; CDR3aa: CASSSSESSYNEQFF
j_gene: TRBJ2-3; v_gene: TRBV7-9; d_gene: NA; abundance: NA; CDR3nt: TGTGCCAGCAGCTCGGTTGAATCTAGTATTAAAACAGATACGCAGTATTTT; CDR3aa: CASSSVESSIKTDTQYF
j_gene: TRBJ1-1; v_gene: TRBV7-2; d_gene: NA; abundance: NA; CDR3nt: TGTGCCAGCAGCCTAGGGTCGGCGAACACTGAAGCTTTCTTT; CDR3aa: CASSLGSANTEAFF
j_gene: TRBJ2-2; v_gene: TRBV27; d_gene: NA; abundance: NA; CDR3nt: TGTGCCAGCAGTTTAAGGGGCACCGGGGAGCTGTTTTTT; CDR3aa: CASSLRGTGELFF
j_gene: TRBJ1-4; v_gene: TRBV5-1; d_gene: NA; abundance: NA; CDR3nt: TGCGCCAGCAGCTTGTCGGGGGAGGGTAATGAAAAACTGTTTTTT; CDR3aa: CASSLSGEGNEKLFF
j_gene: TRBJ1-1; v_gene: TRBV6-6; d_gene: NA; abundance: NA; CDR3nt: TGTGCCAGCAGCCCAGGCGGCACTGAAGCTTTCTTT; CDR3aa: CASSPGGTEAFF
j_gene: TRBJ2-3; v_gene: TRBV18; d_gene: NA; abundance: NA; CDR3nt: TGTGCCAGCTCACCAATCAAGCTCACAGATACGCAGTATTTT; CDR3aa: CASSPIKLTDTQYF
j_gene: TRBJ2-2; v_gene: TRBV19; d_gene: NA; abundance: NA; CDR3nt: TGTGCCAGTAGTATAGATCCCCACAGTGAGAACACCGGGGAGCTGTTTTTT; CDR3aa: CASSIDPHSENTGELFF
j_gene: TRBJ1-2; v_gene: TRBV29-1; d_gene: NA; abundance: NA; CDR3nt: TGCAGCGTCGGGACTGGGGGGGATAACTATGGCTACACCTTC; CDR3aa: CSVGTGGDNYGYTF
j_gene: TRBJ2-6; v_gene: TRBV7-9; d_gene: NA; abundance: NA; CDR3nt: TGTGCCAGCAGCCCCTCCGCGGCTGGGGCCAACGTCCTGACTTTC; CDR3aa: CASSPSAAGANVLTF
j_gene: TRBJ1-2; v_gene: TRBV6-1; d_gene: NA; abundance: NA; CDR3nt: TGTGCCAGCAGTGAAGCGGTGCAGGGTGGGTTCGGAGGCTACACCTTC; CDR3aa: CASSEAVQGGFGGYTF
j_gene: TRBJ2-1; v_gene: TRBV28; d_gene: NA; abundance: NA; CDR3nt: TGTGCCAGCAGCCCGGACTCCGACGAGCAGTTCTTC; CDR3aa: CASSPDSDEQFF
j_gene: TRBJ2-2; v_gene: TRBV7-6; d_gene: NA; abundance: NA; CDR3nt: TGTGCCAGCAGCCTCTGGGGGCAAACCGGGGAGCTGTTTTTT; CDR3aa: CASSLWGQTGELFF
j_gene: TRBJ2-1; v_gene: TRBV5-1; d_gene: TRBD2; abundance: NA; CDR3nt: TGCGCCAGCAGCCCTATGGCGGGGGGGCTGGATGAGCAGTTCTTC; CDR3aa: CASSPMAGGLDEQFF
j_gene: TRBJ2-2; v_gene: TRBV4-1; d_gene: NA; abundance: NA; CDR3nt: TGCGCCAGCAGCCAAGTTATTGGCAGCCGTAACACCGGGGAGCTGTTTTTT; CDR3aa: CASSQVIGSRNTGELFF
j_gene: TRBJ2-6; v_gene: TRBV14; d_gene: TRBD2; abundance: once; CDR3nt: TGTGCCAGCAGCCTAGGCGGGGGAGTCTCTGGGGCCAACGTCCTGACTTTC; CDR3aa: CASSLGGGVSGANVLTF
j_gene: TRBJ2-7; v_gene: TRBV7-2; d_gene: NA; abundance: NA; CDR3nt: TGTGCCAGCAGCTCGTTTAATATTAGACAGAGCTCCTACGAGCAGTACTTC; CDR3aa: CASSSFNIRQSSYEQYF
j_gene: TRBJ1-4; v_gene: TRBV25-1; d_gene: NA; abundance: NA; CDR3nt: TGTGCCAGCAGTGCCAGGACTGAAAAACTGTTTTTT; CDR3aa: CASSARTEKLFF
j_gene: TRBJ2-2; v_gene: TRBV7-9; d_gene: NA; abundance: NA; CDR3nt: TGTGCCAGCATCCCGTCGGGCAGGGGGAACACCGGGGAGCTGTTTTTT; CDR3aa: CASIPSGRGNTGELFF
j_gene: TRBJ2-3; v_gene: TRBV5-4; d_gene: TRBD2; abundance: NA; CDR3nt: TGTGCCAGCAGATATGGGACTAGCAGCACAGATACGCAGTATTTT; CDR3aa: CASRYGTSSTDTQYF
j_gene: TRBJ2-2; v_gene: TRBV6-5; d_gene: NA; abundance: NA; CDR3nt: TGTGCCAGCAGCCGCGGGACAAGACTTACCGGGGAGCTGTTTTTT; CDR3aa: CASSRGTRLTGELFF
j_gene: TRBJ2-6; v_gene: TRBV6-6; d_gene: NA; abundance: NA; CDR3nt: TGTGCCAGCTCCCAGTCTGGGGCCAACGTCCTGACTTTC; CDR3aa: CASSQSGANVLTF
j_gene: TRBJ1-5; v_gene: TRBV19; d_gene: NA; abundance: NA; CDR3nt: TGTGCCAGTAGTATGGGAGGGCTGAGAACCAATCAGCCCCAGCATTTT; CDR3aa: CASSMGGLRTNQPQHF
j_gene: TRBJ2-1; v_gene: TRBV18; d_gene: NA; abundance: NA; CDR3nt: TGTGCCAGCTCACCATCACAGGGATCCGGCAATGAGCAGTTCTTC; CDR3aa: CASSPSQGSGNEQFF
j_gene: TRBJ2-5; v_gene: TRBV10-2; d_gene: NA; abundance: NA; CDR3nt: TGCGCCAGCAGTGAGTCGTCCAGGGCTCTAGAGACCCAGTACTTC; CDR3aa: CASSESSRALETQYF
j_gene: TRBJ1-6; v_gene: TRBV7-8; d_gene: TRBD1; abundance: NA; CDR3nt: TGTGCCAGCAGCCCTTGGACAGGGAAAAATTCACCCCTCCACTTT; CDR3aa: CASSPWTGKNSPLHF
j_gene: TRBJ2-1; v_gene: TRBV19; d_gene: TRBD2; abundance: NA; CDR3nt: TGTGCCAGTAGTATTAGCGGGAGGGCTCGCGAGCAGTTCTTC; CDR3aa: CASSISGRAREQFF